Sequencing of this TCR beta chain was carried out in a study of T cells after yellow fever vaccination. This clonotype occurred many times. The antigen is not known. Study-level points and caveats: Reappearance after the booster was observed for most primary-vaccination clones (roughly 96% CD4, roughly 90% CD8).

TCRdb fed the 5' RACE reads into MiXCR, producing one record per CDR3 protein. The table has about 400,000 distinct CDR3 sequences, 6.2% seen once. The starting material was PBMCs, obtained 5 days after the yellow fever booster vaccination. This sequence was found in a man under 40 who received the YFV17D yellow fever vaccine.

The CDR3: CASSLPGQGTDTQYF. As DNA, the CDR3 is TGTGCCAGCAGTTTGCCGGGACAGGGTACAGATACGCAGTATTTT. This chain links TRBV12-3 or TRBV12-4 with TRBJ2-3, with 9 bases that match TRBD1. The CDR3 loop spans 15 amino acids. V trimming: 3 bases; J trimming: 3 bases; junction bases outside the gene matches: 4.